The rows below give T cell receptor beta chains drawn from one sample of a study of response to subunit inactivated influenza vaccine. One entry per CDR3 protein results from TCRdb running MiXCR on the RT-PCR reads. The sample includes approximately 250,000 distinct CDR3 sequences, 12% of them seen just once. Sequencing used non-naive T cells sorted from PBMCs, obtained less than 15 days before vaccination. The source is a man between 45 and 60 years old who received an inactivated influenza vaccine. The CDR3 runs from the conserved cysteine through the conserved F or W.

V: TRBV4-2
CDR3: CASSQEGIQRASTDTQYF

V: TRBV29-1
CDR3: CSVPLTSYIVGQFF

V: TRBV7-9
CDR3: CASSLGRGHGYEQYF

V: TRBV29-1
CDR3: CSVGAGDRGEQFF

V: TRBV6-1
CDR3: CASSEFGTHYEQYF

V: TRBV11-1
CDR3: CASSLAGTSGTSGSFYEQYF

V: TRBV5-1
CDR3: CASSLKGQGNSPLHF

V: TRBV12-3/TRBV12-4
CDR3: CASSLRQGGGELFF

V: TRBV28
CDR3: CASSLGLEQFF

V: TRBV6-2/TRBV6-3
CDR3: CASSYSSEAKNIQYF

V: TRBV5-1
CDR3: CASSLTGARNTEAFF

V: TRBV5-5
CDR3: CASSPRQGFNSPLHF

V: TRBV5-6
CDR3: CASSYPGGGDEQYF

V: TRBV6-1
CDR3: CASSEVGFFAQYF

V: TRBV12-3/TRBV12-4
CDR3: CASSLQGWGTEAFF

V: TRBV18
CDR3: CASSPLSGAGNTIYF

V: TRBV27
CDR3: CASRGTGKSAQQYF

V: TRBV20-1
CDR3: CSAQQPTSGSWNEQFF

V: TRBV20-1
CDR3: CSAPKAAVRGNTEAFF

V: TRBV20-1
CDR3: CSARRGGSLKNIQYF

V: TRBV19
CDR3: CASSTPGQVGNQPQHF

V: TRBV12-2
CDR3: CASRQRTWDRVLFGANVLTF

V: TRBV4-2
CDR3: CASSQGSRPNTGELFF

V: TRBV29-1
CDR3: CSVSTAGEQYF

V: TRBV28
CDR3: CASRRGAGHGVF

V: TRBV12-3/TRBV12-4
CDR3: CASRKDRAHNEQFF

V: TRBV7-9
CDR3: CASSFEMNTEAFF

V: TRBV20-1
CDR3: CSARASGATDTQYF

V: TRBV12-3/TRBV12-4
CDR3: CASSLGASGYTF

V: TRBV2
CDR3: CATMGSRDRGLHGYTF

V: TRBV3-1
CDR3: CASSQDMSGGANEQFF

V: TRBV20-1
CDR3: CSALKAGATGELFF